The 27 T cell receptor beta chains below come from one sample, sequenced in a study of OX40 agonist ivuxolimab in advanced cancers. Measured with immunoSEQ multiplex PCR; TCRdb has only the in-frame clones, and not every one. This table has over 80,000 clones, roughly nine tenths appearing once. Material: CD4+ or CD8+ T cells sorted from blood, obtained in a trial of the OX40 agonist ivuxolimab. All receptors derive from an adult with an advanced solid tumor such as melanoma, head and neck, liver or kidney cancer.

The chain uses TRBV20-1 and TRBJ2-7; D gene unclear. Looked up from germline, CDR1 is DFQATT and CDR2 is SNEGSKA (reference sequence). CDR3 length: 10 amino acids. V lost 5 bases to trimming and J lost 3 bases, with 5 bases between them. The CDR3 coding sequence is TGCAGTGCTCTCAACTACGAGCAGTACTTC. Its translation: CSALNYEQYF.

The chain links TRBV28 to TRBJ1-1; maybe TRBD1 (5 bases). This CDR3 has 14 amino acids. V lost 4 bases and J lost 1, with 10 bases in between. CDR1 is MDHEN, CDR2 SYDVKM, per germline. DNA of the CDR3: TGTGCCAGCAGTTACCCGGGGGGGAACACTGAAGCTTTCTTT. Its protein product is CASSYPGGNTEAFF.

Of note for this clone: In the same sample, other DNA sequences code for this CDR3. The genes are TRBV6-6 and TRBJ2-5; D might be TRBD1 or TRBD2, each matching 7 bases. The germline V gene encodes CDR1 MNHNY and CDR2 SVGAGI (reference sequence). The CDR3 covers 13 residues. Trimming stripped 3 bases from V and 5 bases from J, with 10 bases between. DNA of the CDR3: TGTGCCAGCAGTTATCAGGGGGGGGAGACCCAGTACTTC. Encoded protein: CASSYQGGETQYF.

This clone showed up just a few times. The chain combines TRBV4-1 with TRBJ2-5; 11 bases map to TRBD2. Unmatched junction bases numbered 9, after V lost 2 bases and J lost 7 bases. There are 16 residues in the CDR3. CDR1 is MGHRA and CDR2 is YSYEKL in the germline V gene. The CDR3 DNA is TGCGCCAGCAGCCAACCCACTAGCGGGAGATGGGGGACCCAGTACTTC. Encoded protein: CASSQPTSGRWGTQYF.

The chain employs TRBV5-6 and TRBJ2-7; 7 bases fit TRBD2. This CDR3 contains 13 residues. V trimming: 4 bases; J trimming: 2 bases; junction bases outside the gene matches: 3. Germline CDR1 and CDR2: SGHDT and YYEEEE. The CDR3 here is CASSLGLTYEQYF. The CDR3 region has the DNA TGTGCCAGCAGCCTGGGACTAACCTACGAGCAGTACTTC. The whole variable domain, remainder taken from reference TRBV5-6 and TRBJ2-7, is DAGVTQSPTHLIKTRGQQVTLRCSPKSGHDTVSWYQQALGQGPQFIFQYYEEEERQRGNFPDRFSGHQFPNYSSELNVNALLLGDSALYLCASSLGLTYEQYFGPGTRLTVT.

The chain has TRBV2 and TRBJ2-7; 15 bases align to TRBD2. The CDR3 has 18 amino acids. V lost 7 bases, J lost 3 bases, and 13 bases stayed unmatched. Germline lookup yields CDR1 SNHLY and CDR2 FYNNEI. CDR3 bases: TGTGCCAGCACCCCGGGACTAGCGGGAGGATTGGGAAGCTACGAGCAGTACGTC. Translated: CASTPGLAGGLGSYEQYV.

The chain employs TRBV5-5 and TRBJ2-7; 9 bases agree with TRBD1. Trimming removed 4 bases from V and 4 bases from J; junction bases left unmatched: 9. The CDR3 contains 15 residues. Germline-derived CDR1 and CDR2 are SGHKS and YYEKEE (reference sequence). The CDR3 sequence: CASSLGQGTFYEQYV. CDR3 coding DNA: TGTGCCAGCAGCCTGGGACAGGGAACATTTTACGAGCAGTACGTC.

The chain recombines TRBV29-1 with TRBJ1-5, with TRBD1 matching 9 bases. The germline CDR1 and CDR2 sequences are SQVTM and ANQGSEA. This CDR3 contains 14 residues. V was clipped by 7 bases and J by 3 bases; unmatched bases: 7. Here the CDR3 reads CSASGQGNNQPQHF. The CDR3 nucleotides are TGCAGCGCGTCCGGACAGGGGAACAATCAGCCCCAGCATTTT.

This chain uses TRBV29-1 with TRBJ1-3; D is uncertain. The V gene's germline CDR1 is SQVTM and CDR2 ANQGSEA. V lost 3 bases and J 0 bases, leaving 9 bases between the germline ends. This CDR3 region has 14 residues. In nucleotides, the CDR3 is TGCAGCGTTGAGTCCCGGATCTCTGGAAACACCATATATTTT. It specifies CSVESRISGNTIYF.

The chain couples TRBV7-8 to TRBJ2-7; 8 nucleotides line up with TRBD1. The germline gives CDR1 SGHVS, CDR2 FQNEAQ. The CDR3 covers 13 residues. Trimming at V came to 3 bases and at J to 5 bases, leaving 3 bases not matched to a gene. CDR3 in amino acids: CASSFGGQDEQYV. The CDR3 DNA reads TGTGCCAGCAGCTTTGGGGGACAGGACGAGCAGTACGTC.

The CDR3 bases are TGTGCCAGCAGCAAAGTACGGCAGCCCTTCGAGCCCCAGCATTTT. Protein product: CASSKVRQPFEPQHF. The chain is built from TRBV21-1 and TRBJ1-5. TRBV21-1 is termed a pseudogene. The CDR3 contains 15 residues.

This clone has just a few counts. The chain carries TRBV29-1 and TRBJ1-3; no firm D call. The germline CDR1 and CDR2 sequences are SQVTM and ANQGSEA. V lost 7 bases to trimming and J lost 7 bases, with 14 bases between them. This CDR3 spans 12 amino acids. For the CDR3, the DNA is TGCAGCGGGATGTCACACTTCAACACCATATATTTT. Residues: CSGMSHFNTIYF.

The V gene is TRBV18, the J gene TRBJ2-5; D not certain. Germline loops: CDR1 KGHSH, CDR2 LQKENI. Trimming removed 2 bases from V and 4 bases from J, with 5 bases in between. This CDR3 is 12 amino acids long. Here the CDR3 DNA reads TGTGCCAGCTCACCAGCCATAGAGACCCAGTACTTC. Translating it yields CASSPAIETQYF.

The J gene is TRBJ1-5, the V gene TRBV4-3; a possible D gene is TRBD1 (5 bases). Per the germline V gene, CDR1 is LGHNA and CDR2 is YSLEER. The CDR3 sequence is 14 residues long. With 0 bases removed from V and 7 bases from J, the gap between germline ends came to 10 bases. In DNA form, the CDR3 reads TGCGCCAGCAGCCAAGATCCAGGGTGGCAGCCCCAGCATTTT. It codes for CASSQDPGWQPQHF.

The CDR3, as DNA: TGTGCCAGCAGTAAAGGGACGGGGGAATCCTACGAGCAGTACGTC. Translated, it gives CASSKGTGESYEQYV. The gene calls are TRBV6-5 and TRBJ2-7; the D gene is possibly TRBD2 (6 bases). This CDR3 comprises 15 residues. Germline CDR1 reads MNHEY; CDR2 reads SVGAGI. V was trimmed by 5 bases and J by 1 base, leaving 15 bases between them.

Sample share makes this clone medium-sized. This chain connects TRBV7-9 to TRBJ2-1; TRBD2 aligns across 14 bases. The CDR3 has 15 amino acids. The J segment lost 7 bases and the V segment lost 4 bases, leaving 3 bases of the junction unmatched. Germline V gene data show CDR1 as SEHNR and CDR2 as FQNEAQ (reference sequence). CDR3 amino acids: CASSSRLAGGNEQFF. For the CDR3, the DNA is TGTGCCAGCAGCTCCCGACTAGCGGGAGGGAATGAGCAGTTCTTC.

V is TRBV6-1 and J is TRBJ1-5, with no clear D. The V gene's germline CDR1 is MNHNS and CDR2 SASEGT. Trimming stripped 0 bases from V and 6 bases from J, with 6 bases between. The CDR3 length is 13 residues. The chain's CDR3 is CASSEAPIQPQHF. In nucleotides, the CDR3 is TGTGCCAGCAGTGAAGCGCCTATTCAGCCCCAGCATTTT.

V and J are TRBV11-3 and TRBJ2-1; 7 positions agree with TRBD2. Trimming removed 2 bases from V and 2 bases from J; junction bases left unmatched: 9. Germline CDR1 and CDR2: SGHNT and YENEEA. This CDR3 region has 17 residues. The CDR3 DNA reads TGTGCCAGCAGCTTAAACGGAGCGGGACTCGCCTACAATGAGCAGTTCTTC. It yields the protein CASSLNGAGLAYNEQFF.

The chain joins TRBV2 to TRBJ2-1; no definite D call. Between the trimmed V and J ends, which lost 7 bases and 3 bases, there was a span of 13 bases. Germline lookup yields CDR1 SNHLY and CDR2 FYNNEI. The CDR3 is 14 amino acids. The CDR3 protein is CASKLPVDYNEQFF. The CDR3 DNA sequence: TGTGCCAGCAAGTTGCCTGTGGACTACAATGAGCAGTTCTTC.

The chain couples TRBV7-3 to TRBJ2-2; the D gene is possibly TRBD2 (5 bases). CDR3 length equals 16 residues. Trimming took off 2 bases at V and 5 bases at J, with 15 bases between the two ends. Germline V gene data show CDR1 as SGHTA and CDR2 as FQGTGA. CDR3 in amino acids: CASSLDSGGGTGELFF. CDR3 nucleotides: TGTGCCAGCAGCTTAGATTCCGGAGGTGGGACCGGGGAGCTGTTTTTT.

This clone was seen a single time. This rearrangement joins TRBV2 to TRBJ2-7; the D gene is possibly TRBD1 (6 bases). Germline CDR1 SNHLY, CDR2 FYNNEI. This CDR3 has 15 residues. Trimming pared 7 bases from V and 3 bases from J, leaving 19 bases between. CDR3 protein: CASTGSSGADYEQYF. The CDR3 region has the DNA TGTGCCAGCACCGGATCCTCAGGGGCCGACTACGAGCAGTACTTC. Full variable domain (missing parts from reference TRBV2 and TRBJ2-7): EPEVTQTPSHQVTQMGQEVILRCVPISNHLYFYWYRQILGQKVEFLVSFYNNEISEKSEIFDDQFSVERPDGSNFTLKIRSTKLEDSAMYFCASTGSSGADYEQYFGPGTRLTVT.

The DNA for the CDR3 is TGTGCCAGCAGTATGGACACCATATATTTT. Protein product: CASSMDTIYF. The chain combines TRBV6-6 with TRBJ1-3; D is undetermined. The CDR3 has 10 residues. CDR1 and CDR2 (germline): MNHNY, SVGAGI (reference sequence). Deletions cut 5 bases from V and 8 bases from J, with 4 bases between.

Points on this clone: Different DNA sequences within this sample yield the same CDR3. The J gene is TRBJ1-1, the V gene TRBV2, with D maybe TRBD1 (6 bases). Germline V lookup: CDR1 SNHLY, CDR2 FYNNEI. This CDR3 contains 13 residues. V lost 5 bases to trimming and J lost 1 base, with 8 bases between them. The CDR3 bases are TGTGCCAGCAGTTCACAGGGGAACACTGAAGCTTTCTTT. Its protein product is CASSSQGNTEAFF.

The rearrangement uses TRBV25-1 and TRBJ2-1, with 10 bases that match TRBD2. V was clipped by 4 bases and J by 9 bases; unmatched bases: 6. The CDR3 loop spans 14 amino acids. Per the germline V gene, CDR1 is MGHDK and CDR2 is SYGVNS. CDR3 sequence (DNA): TGTGCCAGCAGTGCAGGACTAGCGGTGGGTGAGCAGTTCTTC. Translation gives CASSAGLAVGEQFF.

This clone appeared a few times. The chain uses TRBV7-8 and TRBJ1-2, with a tentative D call TRBD1 (6 bases). This CDR3 is 15 amino acids long. Germline assignment: CDR1 SGHVS and CDR2 FQNEAQ. Trimming removed 5 bases at V and 0 bases at J, with 13 bases between. The CDR3 DNA sequence: TGTGCCAGCAGCGCGACAGGTCGCCCTAACTATGGCTACACCTTC. Protein: CASSATGRPNYGYTF.

Ten or more counts support this clone. V and J are TRBV20-1 and TRBJ1-1; weak D call: TRBD1 (6 bases). This CDR3 region has 11 residues. Germline V gives CDR1 DFQATT, CDR2 SNEGSKA (reference sequence). The V end lost 7 bases, the J end lost 5 bases, and 11 bases lay between the germline ends. The CDR3 sequence: CSGQGITEAFF. Written as DNA, the CDR3 is TGCAGTGGGCAGGGGATAACTGAAGCTTTCTTT.

The chain has TRBV18 and TRBJ2-6; maybe TRBD1 (6 bases). Trimming left V 2 bases short and J 2 bases short, with 7 bases between. This CDR3 is 15 amino acids long. Germline loops: CDR1 KGHSH, CDR2 LQKENI. The CDR3 protein is CASSPAGAGANVLTF. The CDR3 nucleotides are TGTGCCAGCTCACCAGCAGGGGCTGGGGCCAACGTCCTGACTTTC.